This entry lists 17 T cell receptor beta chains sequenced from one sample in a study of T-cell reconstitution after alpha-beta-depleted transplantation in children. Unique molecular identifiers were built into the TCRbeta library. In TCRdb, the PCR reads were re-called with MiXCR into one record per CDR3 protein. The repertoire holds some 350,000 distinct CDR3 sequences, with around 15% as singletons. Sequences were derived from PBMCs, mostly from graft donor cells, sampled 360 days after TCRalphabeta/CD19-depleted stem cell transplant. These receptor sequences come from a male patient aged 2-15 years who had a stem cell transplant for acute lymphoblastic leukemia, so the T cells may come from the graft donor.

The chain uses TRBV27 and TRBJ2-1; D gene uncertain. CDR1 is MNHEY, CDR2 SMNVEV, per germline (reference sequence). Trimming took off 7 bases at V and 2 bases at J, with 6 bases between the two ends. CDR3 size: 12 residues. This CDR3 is CASISPYNEQFF. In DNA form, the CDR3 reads TGTGCCAGCATCTCCCCCTACAATGAGCAGTTCTTC.

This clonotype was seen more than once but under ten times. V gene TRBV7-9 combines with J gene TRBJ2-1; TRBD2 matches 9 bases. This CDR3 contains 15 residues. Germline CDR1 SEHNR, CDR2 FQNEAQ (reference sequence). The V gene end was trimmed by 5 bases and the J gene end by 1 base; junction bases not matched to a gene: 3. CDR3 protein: CASSGSGRSYNEQFF. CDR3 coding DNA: TGTGCCAGCAGCGGAAGCGGGAGGTCCTACAATGAGCAGTTCTTC. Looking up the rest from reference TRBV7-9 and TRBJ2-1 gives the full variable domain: DTGVSQNPRHKITKRGQNVTFRCDPISEHNRLYWYRQTLGQGPEFLTYFQNEAQLEKSRLLSDRFSAERPKGSFSTLEIQRTEQGDSAMYLCASSGSGRSYNEQFFGPGTRLTVL.

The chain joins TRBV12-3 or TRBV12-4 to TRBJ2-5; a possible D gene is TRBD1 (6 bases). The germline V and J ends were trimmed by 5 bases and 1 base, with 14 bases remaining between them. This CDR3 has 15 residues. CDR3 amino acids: CASSHRRGLQETQYF. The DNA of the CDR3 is TGTGCCAGCAGTCACCGCAGGGGTCTCCAAGAGACCCAGTACTTC.

The CDR3 DNA sequence: TGCAGTGCTAGCGGGACTAGCGGGAGGTACAACAATGAGCAGTTCTTC. Protein sequence: CSASGTSGRYNNEQFF. The chain combines TRBV20-1 with TRBJ2-1, with 15 positions matching TRBD2. CDR1 and CDR2 from the germline V gene are DFQATT and SNEGSKA (reference sequence). J lost 5 bases, V lost 3 bases, and 5 bases had no gene match. This CDR3 region has 16 residues.

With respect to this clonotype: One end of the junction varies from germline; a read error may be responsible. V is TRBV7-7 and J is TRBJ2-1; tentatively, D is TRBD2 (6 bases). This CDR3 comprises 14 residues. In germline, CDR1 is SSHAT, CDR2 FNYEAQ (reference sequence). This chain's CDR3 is CASSLRGNYNEQFF. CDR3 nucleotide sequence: TGTGCTAGCAGCTTGCGCGGGAATTACAATGAGCAGTTCTTC.

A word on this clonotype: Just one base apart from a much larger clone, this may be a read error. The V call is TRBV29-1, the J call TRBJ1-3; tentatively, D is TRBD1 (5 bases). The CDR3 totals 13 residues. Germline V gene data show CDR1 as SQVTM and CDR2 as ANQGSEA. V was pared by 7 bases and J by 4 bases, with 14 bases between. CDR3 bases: TGCAGCGGGGTCCAGGGCGCCGGAAACACCATATATTTT. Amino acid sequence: CSGVQGAGNTIYF.

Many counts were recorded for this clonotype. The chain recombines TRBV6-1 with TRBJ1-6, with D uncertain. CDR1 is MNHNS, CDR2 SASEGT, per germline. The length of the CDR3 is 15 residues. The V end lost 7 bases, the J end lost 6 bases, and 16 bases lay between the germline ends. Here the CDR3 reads CASKRASGGNSPLHF. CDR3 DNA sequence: TGTGCCAGCAAGCGCGCCTCGGGTGGTAATTCACCCCTCCACTTT.

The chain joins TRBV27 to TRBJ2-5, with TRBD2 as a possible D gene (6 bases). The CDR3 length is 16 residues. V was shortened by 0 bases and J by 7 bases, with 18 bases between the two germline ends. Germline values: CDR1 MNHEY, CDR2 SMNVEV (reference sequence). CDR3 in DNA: TGTGCCAGCAGTTTATCAGGGCCTAGCGTCAGAGGGACCCAGTACTTC. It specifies CASSLSGPSVRGTQYF.

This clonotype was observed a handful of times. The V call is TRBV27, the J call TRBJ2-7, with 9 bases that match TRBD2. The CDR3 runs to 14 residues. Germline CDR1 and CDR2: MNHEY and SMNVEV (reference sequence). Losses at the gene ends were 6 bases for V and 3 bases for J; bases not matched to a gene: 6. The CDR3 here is CASRASGMNYEQYF. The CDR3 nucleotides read TGTGCCAGCAGGGCTAGCGGGATGAACTACGAGCAGTACTTC.

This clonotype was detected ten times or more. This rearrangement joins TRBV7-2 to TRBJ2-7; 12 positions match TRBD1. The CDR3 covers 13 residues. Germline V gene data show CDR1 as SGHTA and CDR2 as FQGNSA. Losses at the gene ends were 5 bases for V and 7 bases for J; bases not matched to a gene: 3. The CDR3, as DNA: TGTGCCAGCAGCCGGGACAGGGGGCAAGAGCAGTACTTC. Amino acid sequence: CASSRDRGQEQYF.

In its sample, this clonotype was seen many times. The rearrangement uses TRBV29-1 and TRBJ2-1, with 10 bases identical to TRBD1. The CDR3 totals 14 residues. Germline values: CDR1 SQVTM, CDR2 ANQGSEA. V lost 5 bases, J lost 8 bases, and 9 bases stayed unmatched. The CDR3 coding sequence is TGCAGCGTTAGGACAGGGGGGGGACTCCATGAGCAGTTCTTC. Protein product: CSVRTGGGLHEQFF.

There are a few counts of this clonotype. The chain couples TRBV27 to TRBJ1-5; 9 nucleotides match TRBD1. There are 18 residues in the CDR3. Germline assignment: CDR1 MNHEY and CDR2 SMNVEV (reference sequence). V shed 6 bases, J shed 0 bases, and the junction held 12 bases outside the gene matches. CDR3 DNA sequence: TGTGCCAGCAGGGAAGGGACAGGGCTTGCTTATAGCAATCAGCCCCAGCATTTT. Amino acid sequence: CASREGTGLAYSNQPQHF.

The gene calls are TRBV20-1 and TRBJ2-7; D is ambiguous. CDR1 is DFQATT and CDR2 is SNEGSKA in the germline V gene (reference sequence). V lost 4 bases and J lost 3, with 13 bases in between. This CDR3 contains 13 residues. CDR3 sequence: CSATQGWSYEQYF. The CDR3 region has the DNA TGCAGTGCTACCCAAGGGTGGAGCTACGAGCAGTACTTC.

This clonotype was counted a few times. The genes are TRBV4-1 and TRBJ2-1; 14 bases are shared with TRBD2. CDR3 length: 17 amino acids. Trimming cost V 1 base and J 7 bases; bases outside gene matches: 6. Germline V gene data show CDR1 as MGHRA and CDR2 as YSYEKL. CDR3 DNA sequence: TGCGCCAGCAGCCAAGCGACTAGCGGGAGGGCATGGAATGAGCAGTTCTTC. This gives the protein CASSQATSGRAWNEQFF.

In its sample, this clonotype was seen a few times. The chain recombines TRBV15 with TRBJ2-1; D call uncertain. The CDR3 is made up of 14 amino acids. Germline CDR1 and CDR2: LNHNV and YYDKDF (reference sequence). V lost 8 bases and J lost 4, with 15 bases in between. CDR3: CATSKALGYNEQFF. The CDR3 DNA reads TGTGCCACCTCCAAGGCCCTAGGATACAATGAGCAGTTCTTC. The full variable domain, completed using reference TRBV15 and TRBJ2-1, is DAMVIQNPRYQVTQFGKPVTLSCSQTLNHNVMYWYQQKSSQAPKLLFHYYDKDFNNEADTPDNFQSRRPNTSFCFLDIRSPGLGDTAMYLCATSKALGYNEQFFGPGTRLTVL.

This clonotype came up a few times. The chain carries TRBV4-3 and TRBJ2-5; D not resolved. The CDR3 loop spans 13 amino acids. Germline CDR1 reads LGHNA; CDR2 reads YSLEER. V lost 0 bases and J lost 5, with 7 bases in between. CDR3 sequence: CASSQDQRETQYF. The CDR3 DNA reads TGCGCCAGCAGCCAAGATCAACGGGAGACCCAGTACTTC.

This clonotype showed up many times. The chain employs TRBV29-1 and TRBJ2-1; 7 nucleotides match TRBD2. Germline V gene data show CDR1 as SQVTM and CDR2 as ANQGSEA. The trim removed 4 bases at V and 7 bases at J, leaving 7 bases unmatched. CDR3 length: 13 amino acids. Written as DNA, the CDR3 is TGCAGCGTTGCTGGGGGAGGGTCTAATGAGCAGTTCTTC. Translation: CSVAGGGSNEQFF.